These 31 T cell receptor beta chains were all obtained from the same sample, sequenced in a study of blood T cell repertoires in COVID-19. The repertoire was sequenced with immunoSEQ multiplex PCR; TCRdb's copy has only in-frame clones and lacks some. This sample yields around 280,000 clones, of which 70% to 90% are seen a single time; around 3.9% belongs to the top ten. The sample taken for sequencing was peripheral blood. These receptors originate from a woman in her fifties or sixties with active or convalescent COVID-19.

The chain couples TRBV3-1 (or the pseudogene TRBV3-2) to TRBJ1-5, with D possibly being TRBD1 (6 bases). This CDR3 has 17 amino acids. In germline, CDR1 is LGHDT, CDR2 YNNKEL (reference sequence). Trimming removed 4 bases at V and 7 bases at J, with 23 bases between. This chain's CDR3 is CASSRSRRGAPRQPQHF. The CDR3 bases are TGTGCCAGCAGCCGTTCACGTCGGGGGGCGCCGAGGCAGCCCCAGCATTTT.

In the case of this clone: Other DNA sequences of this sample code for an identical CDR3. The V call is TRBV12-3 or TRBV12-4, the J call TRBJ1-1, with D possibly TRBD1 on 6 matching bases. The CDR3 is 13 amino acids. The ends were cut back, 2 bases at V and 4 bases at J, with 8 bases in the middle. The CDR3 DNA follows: TGTGCCAGCAGTTTACGAGGGGGCACTGAAGCTTTCTTT. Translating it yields CASSLRGGTEAFF.

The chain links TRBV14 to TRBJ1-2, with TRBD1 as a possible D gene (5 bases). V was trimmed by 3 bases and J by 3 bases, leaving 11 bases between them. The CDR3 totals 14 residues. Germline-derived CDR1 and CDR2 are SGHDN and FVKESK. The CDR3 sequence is CASSQWTQDYGYTF. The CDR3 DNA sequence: TGTGCCAGCAGCCAGTGGACACAAGACTATGGCTACACCTTC.

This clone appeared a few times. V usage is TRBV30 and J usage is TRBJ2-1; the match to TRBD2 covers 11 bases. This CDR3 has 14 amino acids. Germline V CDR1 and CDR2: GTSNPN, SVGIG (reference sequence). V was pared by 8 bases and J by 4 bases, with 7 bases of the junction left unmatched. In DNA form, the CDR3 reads TGTGCCAAGAAACTAGCGGGGGATTACAATGAGCAGTTCTTC. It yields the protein CAKKLAGDYNEQFF.

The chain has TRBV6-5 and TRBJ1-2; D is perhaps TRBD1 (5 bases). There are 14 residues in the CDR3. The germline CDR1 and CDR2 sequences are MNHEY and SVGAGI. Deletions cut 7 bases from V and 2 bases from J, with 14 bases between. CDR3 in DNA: TGTGCCAGCAAAAACAGGCTACTAAACTATGGCTACACCTTC. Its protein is CASKNRLLNYGYTF.

CDR3 in amino acids: CASSYWGLAGSGNIQYF. The CDR3 DNA follows: TGCGCCAGCAGCTATTGGGGACTAGCGGGATCAGGAAACATTCAGTACTTC. The chain recombines TRBV5-1 with TRBJ2-4, with 13 bases matching TRBD2. This CDR3 spans 17 amino acids. Germline CDR1 SGHRS, CDR2 YFSETQ. The J segment lost 6 bases and the V segment lost 3 bases, leaving 9 bases of the junction unmatched.

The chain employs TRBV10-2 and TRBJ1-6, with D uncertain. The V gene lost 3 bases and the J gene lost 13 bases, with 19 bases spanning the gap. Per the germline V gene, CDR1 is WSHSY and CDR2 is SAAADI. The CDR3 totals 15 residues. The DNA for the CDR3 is TGCGCCAGCAGTGATTCCGGGCCCGCCGGGGAGCCCCTCCACTTT. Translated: CASSDSGPAGEPLHF.

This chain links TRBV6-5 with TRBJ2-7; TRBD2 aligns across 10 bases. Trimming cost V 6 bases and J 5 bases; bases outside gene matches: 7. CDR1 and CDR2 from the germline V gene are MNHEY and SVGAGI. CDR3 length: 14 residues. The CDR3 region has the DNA TGTGCCAGCAGCGTCCTAGCGGGAGAGGACGAGCAGTACTTC. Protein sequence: CASSVLAGEDEQYF.

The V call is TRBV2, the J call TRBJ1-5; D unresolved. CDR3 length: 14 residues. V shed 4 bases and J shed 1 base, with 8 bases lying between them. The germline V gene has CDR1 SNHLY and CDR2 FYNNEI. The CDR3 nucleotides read TGTGCCAGCAGTGCGATGCGGAGCAATCAGCCCCAGCATTTT. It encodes CASSAMRSNQPQHF.

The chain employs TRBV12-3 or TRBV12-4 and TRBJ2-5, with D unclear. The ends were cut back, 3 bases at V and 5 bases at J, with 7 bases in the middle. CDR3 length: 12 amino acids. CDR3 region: CASSFNLETQYF. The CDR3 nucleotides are TGTGCCAGCAGTTTTAATTTGGAGACCCAGTACTTC.

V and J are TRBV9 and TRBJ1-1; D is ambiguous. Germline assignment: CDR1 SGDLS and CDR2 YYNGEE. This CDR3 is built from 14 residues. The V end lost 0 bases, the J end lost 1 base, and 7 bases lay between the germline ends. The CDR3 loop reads CASSVVPKNTEAFF. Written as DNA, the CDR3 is TGTGCCAGCAGCGTAGTTCCCAAGAACACTGAAGCTTTCTTT.

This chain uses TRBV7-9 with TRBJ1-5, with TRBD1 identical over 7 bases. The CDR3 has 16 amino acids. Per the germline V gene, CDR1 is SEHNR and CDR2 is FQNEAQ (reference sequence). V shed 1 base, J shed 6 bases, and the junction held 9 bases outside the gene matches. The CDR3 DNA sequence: TGTGCCAGCAGCTTAGGGGTAAGGGGGCTGAGTCAGCCCCAGCATTTT. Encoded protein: CASSLGVRGLSQPQHF.

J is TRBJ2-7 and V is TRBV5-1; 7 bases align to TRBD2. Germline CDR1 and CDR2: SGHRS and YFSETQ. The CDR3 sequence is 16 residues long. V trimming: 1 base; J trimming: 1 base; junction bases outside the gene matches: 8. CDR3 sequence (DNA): TGCGCCAGCAGCTTGCAAAGCGGGACCGGGTCCTACGAGCAGTACTTC. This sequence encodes CASSLQSGTGSYEQYF.

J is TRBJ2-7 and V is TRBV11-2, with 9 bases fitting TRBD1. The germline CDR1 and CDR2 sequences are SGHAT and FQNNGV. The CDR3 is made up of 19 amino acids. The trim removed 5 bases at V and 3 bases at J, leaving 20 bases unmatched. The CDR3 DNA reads TGTGCCAGCAGCCCCGGACAGGGGAGGGGACTACGAAGGGTCTACGAGCAGTACTTC. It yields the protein CASSPGQGRGLRRVYEQYF.

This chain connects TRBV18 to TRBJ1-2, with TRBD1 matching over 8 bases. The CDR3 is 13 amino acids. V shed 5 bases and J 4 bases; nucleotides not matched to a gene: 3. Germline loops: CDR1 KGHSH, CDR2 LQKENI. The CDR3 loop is CASSGGTGYGYTF. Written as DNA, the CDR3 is TGTGCCAGCTCAGGCGGGACAGGCTATGGCTACACCTTC. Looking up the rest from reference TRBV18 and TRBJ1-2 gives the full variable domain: NAGVMQNPRHLVRRRGQEARLRCSPMKGHSHVYWYRQLPEEGLKFMVYLQKENIIDESGMPKERFSAEFPKEGPSILRIQQVVRGDSAAYFCASSGGTGYGYTFGSGTRLTVV.

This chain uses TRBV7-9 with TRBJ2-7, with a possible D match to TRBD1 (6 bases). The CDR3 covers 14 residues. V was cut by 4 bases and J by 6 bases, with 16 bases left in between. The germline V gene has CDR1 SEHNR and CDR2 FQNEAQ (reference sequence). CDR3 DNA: TGTGCCAGCAGCTCCGGGGACACTTTCTCCGAGCAGTACTTC. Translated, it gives CASSSGDTFSEQYF.

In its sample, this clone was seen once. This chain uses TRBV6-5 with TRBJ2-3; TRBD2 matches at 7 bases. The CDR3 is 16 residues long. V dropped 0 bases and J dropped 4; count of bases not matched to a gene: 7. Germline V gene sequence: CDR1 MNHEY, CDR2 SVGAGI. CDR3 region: CASSYSVGGGSDTQYF. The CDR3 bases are TGTGCCAGCAGTTACTCGGTTGGGGGAGGGTCAGATACGCAGTATTTT.

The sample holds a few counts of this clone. The CDR3 DNA follows: TGTGCCAGTAGGGGACAGGGAGGAATCGAAAAACTGTTTTTT. This sequence encodes CASRGQGGIEKLFF. V usage is TRBV19 and J usage is TRBJ1-4; 9 nucleotides agree with TRBD1. This CDR3 is built from 14 residues. Germline CDR1 is LNHDA and CDR2 is SQIVND (reference sequence). V dropped 6 bases and J dropped 8; count of bases not matched to a gene: 7.

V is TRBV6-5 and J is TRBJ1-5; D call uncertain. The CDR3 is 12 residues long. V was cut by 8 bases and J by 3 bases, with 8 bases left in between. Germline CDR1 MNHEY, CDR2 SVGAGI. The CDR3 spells CASELNNQPQHF. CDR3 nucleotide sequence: TGTGCCAGCGAACTGAACAATCAGCCCCAGCATTTT.

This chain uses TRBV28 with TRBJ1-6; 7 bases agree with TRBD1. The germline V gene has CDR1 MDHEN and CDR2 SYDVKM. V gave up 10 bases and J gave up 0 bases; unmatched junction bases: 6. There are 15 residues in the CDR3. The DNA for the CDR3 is TGTGCCACGGGACAGCTAAGCTCCTATAATTCACCCCTCCACTTT. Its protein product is CATGQLSSYNSPLHF.

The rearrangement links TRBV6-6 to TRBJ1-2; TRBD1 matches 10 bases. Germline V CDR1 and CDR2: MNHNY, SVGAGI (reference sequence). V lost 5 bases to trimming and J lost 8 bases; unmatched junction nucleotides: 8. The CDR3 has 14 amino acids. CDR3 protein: CASSPRTGGGGYTF. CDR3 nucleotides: TGTGCCAGCAGTCCTAGGACAGGGGGGGGCGGCTACACCTTC.

CDR3 bases: TGTGCCAGCAGCACCGACTTGCCGGGCTCCTACAATGAGCAGTTCTTC. This translates into CASSTDLPGSYNEQFF. This chain links TRBV7-9 with TRBJ2-1, with D hard to call. CDR3 size: 16 residues. Germline-derived CDR1 and CDR2 are SEHNR and FQNEAQ (reference sequence). Deletions cut 5 bases from V and 0 bases from J, with 14 bases between.

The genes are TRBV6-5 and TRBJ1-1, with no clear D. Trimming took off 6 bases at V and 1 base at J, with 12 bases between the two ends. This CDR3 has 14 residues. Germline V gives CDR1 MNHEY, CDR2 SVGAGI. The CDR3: CASRQKGGNTEAFF. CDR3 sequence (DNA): TGTGCCAGCAGACAAAAAGGAGGGAACACTGAAGCTTTCTTT.

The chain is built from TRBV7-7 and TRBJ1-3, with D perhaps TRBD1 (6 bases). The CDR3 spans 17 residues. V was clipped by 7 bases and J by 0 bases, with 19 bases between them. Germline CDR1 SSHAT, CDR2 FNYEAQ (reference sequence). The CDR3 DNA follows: TGTGCCAGCACCCCCCCCAGGGGTACCCACTCTGGAAACACCATATATTTT. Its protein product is CASTPPRGTHSGNTIYF.

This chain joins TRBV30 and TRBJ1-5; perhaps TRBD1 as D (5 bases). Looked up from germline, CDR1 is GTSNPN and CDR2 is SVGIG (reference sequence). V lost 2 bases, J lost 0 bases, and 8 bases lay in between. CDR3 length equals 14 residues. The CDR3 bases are TGTGCCTGGAGTCAGGGATATAGCAATCAGCCCCAGCATTTT. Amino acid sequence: CAWSQGYSNQPQHF.

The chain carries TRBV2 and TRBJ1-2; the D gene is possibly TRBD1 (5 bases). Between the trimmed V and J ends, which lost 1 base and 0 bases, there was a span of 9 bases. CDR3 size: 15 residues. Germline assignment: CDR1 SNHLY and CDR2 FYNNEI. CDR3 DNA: TGTGCCAGCAGTGAAGGCAGGGCCACTAACTATGGCTACACCTTC. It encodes CASSEGRATNYGYTF.

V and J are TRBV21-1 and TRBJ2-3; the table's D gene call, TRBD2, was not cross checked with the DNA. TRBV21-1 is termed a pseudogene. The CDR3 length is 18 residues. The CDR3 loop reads CASSKPPRLAGRSDTQYF. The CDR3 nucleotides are TGTGCCAGCAGCAAACCCCCCCGACTAGCGGGACGATCAGATACGCAGTATTTT.

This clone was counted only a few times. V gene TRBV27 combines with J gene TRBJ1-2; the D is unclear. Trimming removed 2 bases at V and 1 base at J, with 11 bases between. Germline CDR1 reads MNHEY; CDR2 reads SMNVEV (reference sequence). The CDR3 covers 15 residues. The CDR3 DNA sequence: TGTGCCAGCAGTTTACATTACGAGGATAACTATGGCTACACCTTC. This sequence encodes CASSLHYEDNYGYTF.

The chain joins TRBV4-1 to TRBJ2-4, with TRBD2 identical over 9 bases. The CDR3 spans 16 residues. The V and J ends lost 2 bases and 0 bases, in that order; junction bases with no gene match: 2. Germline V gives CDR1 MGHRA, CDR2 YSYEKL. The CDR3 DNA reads TGCGCCAGCAGCCAACCGACTAGCGGAGCCAAAAACATTCAGTACTTC. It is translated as CASSQPTSGAKNIQYF.

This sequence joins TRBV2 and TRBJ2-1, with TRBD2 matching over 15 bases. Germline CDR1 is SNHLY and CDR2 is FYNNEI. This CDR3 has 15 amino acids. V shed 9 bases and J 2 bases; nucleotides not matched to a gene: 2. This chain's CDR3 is CASRTSGRAYNEQFF. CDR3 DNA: TGTGCCAGTAGGACTAGCGGGAGGGCCTACAATGAGCAGTTCTTC.

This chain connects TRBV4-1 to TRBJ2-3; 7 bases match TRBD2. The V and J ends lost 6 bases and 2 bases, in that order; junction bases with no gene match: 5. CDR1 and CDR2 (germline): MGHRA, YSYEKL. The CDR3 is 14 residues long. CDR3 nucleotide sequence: TGCGCCAGCAGAGCGGGGCAGTCCACAGATACGCAGTATTTT. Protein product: CASRAGQSTDTQYF.